These 16 T cell receptor beta chains came from one sample sequenced in a study of graft-versus-host responses after intestinal transplantation. Only in-frame clones appear in the TCRdb table, and some are missing; sequencing was by immunoSEQ multiplex PCR. In the table there are some 83,000 clones, 91% of which are singletons. Their antigen targets remain unknown. Sequences were derived from unstimulated CD4+ T cells sorted from spleen or lymph node cells, sampled before intestinal transplant. The receptors come from a human donor who received an intestinal transplant.

This clone was found a few times. The V call is TRBV12-2, the J call TRBJ1-3; the DNA was not compared with TRBD1, the D call given in the table. TRBV12-2 is reported as a pseudogene. The CDR3 has 19 amino acids. Here the CDR3 DNA reads TGTGCAAGTCGCTTGGGGGGACAGGGGTCCGCCTTCTCTGGAAACACCATATATTTT. Residues: CASRLGGQGSAFSGNTIYF.

The chain carries TRBV6-5 and TRBJ1-2; unclear D gene. Between the trimmed V and J ends, which lost 6 bases and 4 bases, there was a span of 15 bases. Germline CDR1 MNHEY, CDR2 SVGAGI. CDR3 length: 14 residues. DNA for the CDR3: TGTGCCAGCAGCCCGGAGGGAGTCGTCTATGGCTACACCTTC. Translating it yields CASSPEGVVYGYTF.

The J gene is TRBJ2-7, the V gene TRBV6-6, with 7 bases fitting TRBD2. The germline gives CDR1 MNHNY, CDR2 SVGAGI (reference sequence). CDR3 length: 14 amino acids. J gave up 0 bases and V 2 bases, and 1 base lay outside the gene matches. CDR3 residues: CASSYLADSYEQYF. The CDR3 bases are TGTGCCAGCAGTTACCTAGCGGACTCCTACGAGCAGTACTTC.

This clone was detected only a few times. The chain combines TRBV4-3 with TRBJ1-2; 7 bases agree with TRBD1. The germline V gene has CDR1 LGHNA and CDR2 YSLEER. The J segment lost 2 bases and the V segment lost 4 bases, leaving 7 bases of the junction unmatched. This CDR3 has 15 residues. CDR3 in amino acids: CASSPSRGVNYGYTF. Here the CDR3 DNA reads TGCGCCAGCAGCCCCTCCAGGGGGGTAAACTATGGCTACACCTTC.

This clone has only one observation. The chain employs TRBV7-9 and TRBJ1-4, with D possibly matching TRBD1 (6 bases). Trimming shortened V by 4 bases and J by 8 bases, and 11 bases separated the two germline ends. The CDR3 is made up of 13 amino acids. Looked up from germline, CDR1 is SEHNR and CDR2 is FQNEAQ (reference sequence). This CDR3 is CASSSQGLEKLFF. The DNA of the CDR3 is TGTGCCAGCAGCTCCCAGGGGCTGGAAAAACTGTTTTTT.

This clone is a singleton in its sample. The chain employs TRBV6-5 and TRBJ1-2; 7 nucleotides match TRBD1. The V gene's germline CDR1 is MNHEY and CDR2 SVGAGI. The CDR3 is 15 amino acids. V lost 8 bases, J lost 8 bases, and 17 bases stayed unmatched. The CDR3 sequence is CASQQQGMSFGGYTF. DNA of the CDR3: TGTGCCAGCCAGCAACAGGGGATGAGCTTCGGAGGCTACACCTTC.

CDR3 protein: CASSPFAADTQYF. As DNA, the CDR3 is TGTGCCAGCAGCCCCTTCGCAGCAGATACGCAGTATTTT. This chain connects TRBV7-9 to TRBJ2-3; D uncertain. Germline V gives CDR1 SEHNR, CDR2 FQNEAQ (reference sequence). This CDR3 is built from 13 residues. The V and J ends lost 5 bases and 4 bases respectively, with 10 bases between them. Combining the CDR3 with reference TRBV7-9 and TRBJ2-3 gives the whole variable domain DTGVSQNPRHKITKRGQNVTFRCDPISEHNRLYWYRQTLGQGPEFLTYFQNEAQLEKSRLLSDRFSAERPKGSFSTLEIQRTEQGDSAMYLCASSPFAADTQYFGPGTRLTVL.

V and J are TRBV19 and TRBJ1-5; D is uncertain. CDR1 LNHDA and CDR2 SQIVND come from the germline V gene (reference sequence). Between the trimmed V and J ends, which lost 4 bases and 6 bases, there was a span of 13 bases. The CDR3 is 14 residues long. In DNA form, the CDR3 reads TGTGCCAGTAGTACCCCGAGGGCCGGTCAGCCCCAGCATTTT. This translates into CASSTPRAGQPQHF.

V usage is TRBV5-1 and J usage is TRBJ1-1, with a weak D call TRBD1 (5 bases). Deletions cut 4 bases from V and 3 bases from J, with 19 bases between. CDR3 length: 16 residues. Germline V gene lookup returns CDR1 SGHRS and CDR2 YFSETQ. This CDR3 is CASSRVPVRGDTEAFF. The CDR3 nucleotides read TGCGCCAGCAGCCGCGTCCCTGTTCGGGGGGACACTGAAGCTTTCTTT.

The chain joins TRBV5-6 to TRBJ2-1; 7 nucleotides agree with TRBD2. The CDR3 extends over 17 amino acids. The germline V gene has CDR1 SGHDT and CDR2 YYEEEE. The J segment lost 1 base and the V segment lost 3 bases, leaving 10 bases of the junction unmatched. CDR3: CASSSSKRGSSYNEQFF. CDR3 bases: TGTGCCAGCAGCTCGAGCAAGCGGGGTTCTTCCTACAATGAGCAGTTCTTC.

V gene TRBV19 combines with J gene TRBJ2-7, with 12 bases identical to TRBD1. This CDR3 spans 16 amino acids. The V gene's germline CDR1 is LNHDA and CDR2 SQIVND (reference sequence). The V and J ends lost 3 bases and 5 bases, in that order; junction bases with no gene match: 8. CDR3 coding DNA: TGTGCCAGTAGTATCCGAGCCGGGACAGGGGGCGACGAGCAGTACTTC. This translates into CASSIRAGTGGDEQYF.

V and J are TRBV6-1 and TRBJ1-1; D call uncertain. Looked up from germline, CDR1 is MNHNS and CDR2 is SASEGT. V was pared by 10 bases and J by 0 bases, with 12 bases between. CDR3 length: 13 residues. The CDR3 sequence: CAIPAALNTEAFF. Written as DNA, the CDR3 is TGTGCCATACCAGCGGCTTTGAACACTGAAGCTTTCTTT.

This chain joins TRBV7-2 and TRBJ2-2; the match to TRBD2 covers 9 bases. CDR3 length: 17 residues. J lost 5 bases, V lost 3 bases, and 10 bases had no gene match. Germline lookup yields CDR1 SGHTA and CDR2 FQGNSA. The CDR3 spells CASSLVRGGARTGELFF. DNA of the CDR3: TGTGCCAGCAGCTTGGTACGCGGGGGGGCCCGGACCGGGGAGCTGTTTTTT.

The chain couples TRBV15 to TRBJ2-7; a weak D match, TRBD2 (6 bases). Trimming took 0 bases from V and 7 from J, leaving 13 bases between them. Germline V CDR1 and CDR2: LNHNV, YYDKDF (reference sequence). The CDR3 is 14 amino acids. The CDR3 nucleotides read TGTGCCACCAGCAGAGACCCGGTTGCGGGAGAGCAGTACTTC. Protein product: CATSRDPVAGEQYF.

This clone showed up just once. The chain combines TRBV6-6 with TRBJ2-5; 7 nucleotides match TRBD1. Germline CDR1 is MNHNY and CDR2 is SVGAGI (reference sequence). The length of the CDR3 is 15 residues. After removal of 0 bases from V and 7 bases from J, the junction contained 8 bases not matched to a gene. CDR3 DNA sequence: TGTGCCAGCAGTTACTCCGCAGGGGGTAGAGGGACCCAGTACTTC. It encodes CASSYSAGGRGTQYF.

This sequence joins TRBV18 and TRBJ2-7; 7 nucleotides match TRBD1. The CDR3 is made up of 14 amino acids. V gave up 4 bases and J gave up 4 bases; unmatched junction bases: 7. Germline V gene lookup returns CDR1 KGHSH and CDR2 LQKENI. The chain's CDR3 is CASSRGQPRYEQYF. The CDR3 nucleotides are TGTGCCAGCTCACGGGGACAGCCCAGGTACGAGCAGTACTTC.